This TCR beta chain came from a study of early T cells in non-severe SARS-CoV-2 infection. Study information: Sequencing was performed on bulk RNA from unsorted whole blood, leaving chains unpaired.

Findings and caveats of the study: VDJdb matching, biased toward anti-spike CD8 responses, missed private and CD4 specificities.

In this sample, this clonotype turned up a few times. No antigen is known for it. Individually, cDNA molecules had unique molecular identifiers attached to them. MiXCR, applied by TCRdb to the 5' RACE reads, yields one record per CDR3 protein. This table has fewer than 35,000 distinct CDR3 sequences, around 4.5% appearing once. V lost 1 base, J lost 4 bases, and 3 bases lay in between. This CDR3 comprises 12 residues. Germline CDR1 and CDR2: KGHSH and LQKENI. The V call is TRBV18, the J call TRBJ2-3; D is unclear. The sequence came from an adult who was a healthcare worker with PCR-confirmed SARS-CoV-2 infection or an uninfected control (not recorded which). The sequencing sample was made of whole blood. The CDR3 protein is CASSPRPDTQYF. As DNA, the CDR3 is TGTGCCAGCTCACCACGACCAGATACGCAGTATTTT.